The 18 T cell receptor beta chains below all came from one sample that was sequenced in a study of cytomegalovirus exposure and HLA in healthy donors. The PCR had 60 Vbeta and 13 Jbeta primers. Sequencing was performed with immunoSEQ multiplex PCR; in TCRdb, only in-frame clones are kept and a portion is missing. Its listing shows about 67,000 clones. Sequencing was carried out using PBMCs. The receptors originated from a boy younger than 18 in good health and CMV-seronegative.

This chain connects TRBV27 to TRBJ2-7, with TRBD1 as a possible D gene (6 bases). In germline, CDR1 is MNHEY, CDR2 SMNVEV (reference sequence). V was clipped by 2 bases and J by 6 bases, with 17 bases between them. CDR3 size: 15 residues. This CDR3 reads CASSLRAVRGGEQYF. Written as DNA, the CDR3 is TGTGCCAGCAGTTTAAGGGCGGTTCGAGGGGGCGAGCAGTACTTC.

This rearrangement joins TRBV19 to TRBJ2-3; perhaps TRBD2 as D (6 bases). The CDR3 length is 15 residues. With 4 bases removed from V and 3 bases from J, the gap between germline ends came to 14 bases. The V gene's germline CDR1 is LNHDA and CDR2 SQIVND (reference sequence). CDR3: CASSNLKGGTDTQYF. The CDR3 DNA is TGTGCCAGTAGTAATTTAAAGGGAGGAACAGATACGCAGTATTTT.

The V gene is TRBV2, the J gene TRBJ2-1; D gene uncertain. CDR3 length: 14 residues. V was pared by 4 bases and J by 2 bases, with 9 bases between. Germline V gives CDR1 SNHLY, CDR2 FYNNEI. CDR3 amino acids: CASSVNVAYNEQFF. The CDR3 DNA reads as TGTGCCAGCAGTGTTAACGTAGCCTACAATGAGCAGTTCTTC.

As DNA, the CDR3 is TGTGCCAGTAAGACAGGGGAAGACACCGGGGAGCTGTTTTTT. It yields the protein CASKTGEDTGELFF. The chain is built from TRBV19 and TRBJ2-2; 8 bases agree with TRBD1. This CDR3 has 14 amino acids. Germline lookup yields CDR1 LNHDA and CDR2 SQIVND (reference sequence). The trim removed 7 bases at V and 3 bases at J, leaving 4 bases unmatched.

The J gene is TRBJ2-3, the V gene TRBV6-4; possible D gene TRBD2, 6 bases. V gave up 3 bases and J gave up 3 bases, with 13 bases separating them. The germline V gene has CDR1 MRHNA and CDR2 SNTAGT. The CDR3 is made up of 15 amino acids. CDR3 region: CASSEGRSDTDTQYF. As DNA, the CDR3 is TGTGCCAGCAGTGAGGGGAGGAGTGATACAGATACGCAGTATTTT.

The gene calls are TRBV27 and TRBJ2-7, with D possibly TRBD2 on 6 matching bases. Germline V CDR1 and CDR2: MNHEY, SMNVEV (reference sequence). This CDR3 is 14 amino acids long. Trimming removed 3 bases from V and 0 bases from J, with 9 bases in between. DNA for the CDR3: TGTGCCAGCAGTTTTTCCGGGAGCTCCTACGAGCAGTACTTC. Residues: CASSFSGSSYEQYF.

The chain has TRBV9 and TRBJ2-5; D perhaps matches TRBD2 (6 bases). The CDR3 sequence is 13 residues long. The V gene lost 3 bases and the J gene lost 5 bases, with 11 bases spanning the gap. Germline V gene lookup returns CDR1 SGDLS and CDR2 YYNGEE. The CDR3, as DNA: TGTGCCAGCAGCGGGGGGGATCTGGAGACCCAGTACTTC. Amino acid sequence: CASSGGDLETQYF.

The chain combines TRBV6-1 with TRBJ2-5, with 7 bases identical to TRBD1. V shed 9 bases and J 4 bases; nucleotides not matched to a gene: 5. The CDR3 contains 12 residues. Germline V CDR1 and CDR2: MNHNS, SASEGT. CDR3 coding DNA: TGTGCCAGTATGTGGACAGGAGAGACCCAGTACTTC. Translating gives CASMWTGETQYF.

The J gene is TRBJ1-5, the V gene TRBV18; possibly TRBD1 for D (5 bases). This CDR3 has 13 amino acids. Trimming shortened V by 2 bases and J by 5 bases, and 7 bases separated the two germline ends. Germline assignment: CDR1 KGHSH and CDR2 LQKENI. The CDR3 region has the DNA TGTGCCAGCTCACCAGGGGCCGATCAGCCCCAGCATTTT. Its translation is CASSPGADQPQHF.

The chain joins TRBV7-9 to TRBJ2-2; TRBD2 matches 11 bases. CDR1 is SEHNR and CDR2 is FQNEAQ in the germline V gene (reference sequence). There are 17 residues in the CDR3. Trimming took 5 bases from V and 4 from J; bases not matched to a gene: 9. For the CDR3, the DNA is TGTGCCAGCAGCCGCGGGATAGCGGGAGGGGGCACCGGGGAGCTGTTTTTT. Its translation: CASSRGIAGGGTGELFF.

The chain couples TRBV29-1 to TRBJ2-7, with TRBD1 matching over 9 bases. V lost 7 bases, J lost 2 bases, and 3 bases stayed unmatched. The CDR3 runs 12 residues. Germline V gene lookup returns CDR1 SQVTM and CDR2 ANQGSEA. CDR3 in DNA: TGCAGCGCCGGGACAGGGACCTACGAGCAGTACTTC. Its protein is CSAGTGTYEQYF.

The chain is built from TRBV2 and TRBJ1-1, with 8 bases matching TRBD1. CDR1 and CDR2 from the germline V gene are SNHLY and FYNNEI. V shed 2 bases and J 6 bases; nucleotides not matched to a gene: 2. This CDR3 has 13 residues. CDR3 in amino acids: CASSERTGPEAFF. CDR3 DNA sequence: TGTGCCAGCAGTGAAAGGACAGGGCCTGAAGCTTTCTTT.

The chain recombines TRBV7-8 with TRBJ2-2, with 8 positions matching TRBD1. Germline V lookup: CDR1 SGHVS, CDR2 FQNEAQ. The V gene end was trimmed by 4 bases and the J gene end by 5 bases; junction bases not matched to a gene: 0. The CDR3 is 13 residues long. CDR3: CASSWTGTGELFF. CDR3 bases: TGTGCCAGCAGCTGGACAGGGACCGGGGAGCTGTTTTTT.

The V call is TRBV7-8, the J call TRBJ2-5; 8 bases fit TRBD2. J gave up 7 bases and V 0 bases, and 7 bases lay outside the gene matches. The CDR3 totals 15 residues. Per the germline V gene, CDR1 is SGHVS and CDR2 is FQNEAQ. The CDR3, as DNA: TGTGCCAGCAGCTTAGCGGGTAGCGGGGCGGGGACCCAGTACTTC. This encodes CASSLAGSGAGTQYF.

This chain uses TRBV29-1 with TRBJ2-5, with a weak D call TRBD1 (6 bases). The CDR3 length is 12 residues. Germline V gene sequence: CDR1 SQVTM, CDR2 ANQGSEA. The V and J ends lost 6 bases and 5 bases respectively, with 13 bases between them. The DNA of the CDR3 is TGCAGCGTAGCAGGGGAAGGTGAGACCCAGTACTTC. It translates to CSVAGEGETQYF.

The chain is built from TRBV6-6 and TRBJ1-2; D call uncertain. V lost 4 bases to trimming and J lost 8 bases, with 17 bases between them. Germline V gene sequence: CDR1 MNHNY, CDR2 SVGAGI (reference sequence). The CDR3 extends over 14 amino acids. The CDR3 nucleotides are TGTGCCAGCAGTTCTTCAGAGACCCGAGGGGGCTACACCTTC. This translates into CASSSSETRGGYTF.

CDR3 sequence: CASSELYYEQYF. In nucleotides, the CDR3 is TGTGCCAGCAGTGAATTGTACTACGAGCAGTACTTC. This sequence joins TRBV2 and TRBJ2-7; D unresolved. Germline CDR1 is SNHLY and CDR2 is FYNNEI. The CDR3 contains 12 residues. Trimming pared 2 bases from V and 3 bases from J, leaving 5 bases between.

The chain is built from TRBV6-1 and TRBJ1-2; D is possibly TRBD1 (5 bases). Deletions cut 4 bases from V and 7 bases from J, with 10 bases between. The CDR3 contains 12 residues. Looked up from germline, CDR1 is MNHNS and CDR2 is SASEGT. The CDR3 is CASSGQFLGYTF. CDR3 nucleotides: TGTGCCAGCAGTGGACAGTTTCTTGGCTACACCTTC.